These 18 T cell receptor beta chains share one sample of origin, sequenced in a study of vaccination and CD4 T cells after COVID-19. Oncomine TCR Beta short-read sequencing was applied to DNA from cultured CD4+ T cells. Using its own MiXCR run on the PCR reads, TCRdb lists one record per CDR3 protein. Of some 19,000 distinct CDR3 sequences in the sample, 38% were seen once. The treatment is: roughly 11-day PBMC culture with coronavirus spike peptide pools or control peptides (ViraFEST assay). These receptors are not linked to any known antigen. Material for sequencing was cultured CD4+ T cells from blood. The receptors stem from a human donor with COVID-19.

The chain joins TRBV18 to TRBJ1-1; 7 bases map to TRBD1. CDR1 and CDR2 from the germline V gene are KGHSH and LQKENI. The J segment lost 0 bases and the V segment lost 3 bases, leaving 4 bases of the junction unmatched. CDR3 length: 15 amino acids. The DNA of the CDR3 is TGTGCCAGCTCACCTGGGACAGCCATGAACACTGAAGCTTTCTTT. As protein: CASSPGTAMNTEAFF.

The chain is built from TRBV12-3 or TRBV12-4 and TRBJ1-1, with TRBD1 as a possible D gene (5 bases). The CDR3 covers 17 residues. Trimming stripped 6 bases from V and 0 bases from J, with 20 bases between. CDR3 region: CASRKGRLVTVNTEAFF. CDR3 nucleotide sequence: TGTGCCAGCAGGAAGGGACGGCTAGTGACAGTGAACACTGAAGCTTTCTTT.

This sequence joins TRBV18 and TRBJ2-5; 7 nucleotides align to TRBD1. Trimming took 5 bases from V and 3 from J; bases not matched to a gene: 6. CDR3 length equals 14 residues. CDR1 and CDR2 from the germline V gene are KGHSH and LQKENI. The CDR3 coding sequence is TGTGCCAGCTCAAGGCGGCAGGGGGAAGAGACCCAGTACTTC. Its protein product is CASSRRQGEETQYF.

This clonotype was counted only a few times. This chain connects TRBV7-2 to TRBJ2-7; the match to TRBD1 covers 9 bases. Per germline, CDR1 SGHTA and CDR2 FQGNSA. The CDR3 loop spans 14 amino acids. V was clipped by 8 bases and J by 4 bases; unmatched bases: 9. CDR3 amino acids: CASQLRQGEYEQYF. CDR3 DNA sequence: TGTGCCAGCCAGTTAAGACAGGGGGAGTACGAGCAGTACTTC.

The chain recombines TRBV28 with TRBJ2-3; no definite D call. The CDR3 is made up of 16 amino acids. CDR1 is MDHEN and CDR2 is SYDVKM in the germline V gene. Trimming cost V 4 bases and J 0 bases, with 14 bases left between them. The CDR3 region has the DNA TGTGCCAGCAGTTCCTTCCTGGCCACTAGCACAGATACGCAGTATTTT. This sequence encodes CASSSFLATSTDTQYF.

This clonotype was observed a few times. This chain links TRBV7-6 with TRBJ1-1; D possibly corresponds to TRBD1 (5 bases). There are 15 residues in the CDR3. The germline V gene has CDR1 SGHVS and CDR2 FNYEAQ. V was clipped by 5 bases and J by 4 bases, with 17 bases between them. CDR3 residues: CASSVSSGSSTEAFF. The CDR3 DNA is TGTGCCAGCAGCGTCTCCTCAGGGTCGTCCACTGAAGCTTTCTTT.

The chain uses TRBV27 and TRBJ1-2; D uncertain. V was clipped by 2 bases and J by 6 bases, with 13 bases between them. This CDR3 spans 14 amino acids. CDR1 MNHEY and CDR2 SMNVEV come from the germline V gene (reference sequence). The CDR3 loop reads CASSLDGLYDGYTF. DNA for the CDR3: TGTGCCAGCAGTTTAGACGGACTGTACGATGGCTACACCTTC.

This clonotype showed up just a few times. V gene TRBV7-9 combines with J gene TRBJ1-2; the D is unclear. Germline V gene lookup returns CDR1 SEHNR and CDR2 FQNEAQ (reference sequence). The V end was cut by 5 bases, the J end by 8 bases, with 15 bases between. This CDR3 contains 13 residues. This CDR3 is CASSAQWQLGYTF. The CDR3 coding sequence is TGTGCCAGCAGCGCCCAGTGGCAACTCGGCTACACCTTC.

CDR3 protein: CASSVENSGTDTQYF. The DNA of the CDR3 is TGTGCCAGCAGCGTAGAGAATAGCGGAACAGATACGCAGTATTTT. The rearrangement links TRBV9 to TRBJ2-3; D is possibly TRBD2 (6 bases). Trimming cost V 0 bases and J 3 bases, with 11 bases left between them. Germline CDR1 SGDLS, CDR2 YYNGEE. CDR3 length equals 15 residues.

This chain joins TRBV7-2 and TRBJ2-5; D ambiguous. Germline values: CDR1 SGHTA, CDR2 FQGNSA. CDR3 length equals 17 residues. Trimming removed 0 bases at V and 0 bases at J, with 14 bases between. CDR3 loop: CASSLALGPAYQETQYF. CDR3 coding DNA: TGTGCCAGCAGCTTAGCGTTGGGCCCCGCCTACCAAGAGACCCAGTACTTC.

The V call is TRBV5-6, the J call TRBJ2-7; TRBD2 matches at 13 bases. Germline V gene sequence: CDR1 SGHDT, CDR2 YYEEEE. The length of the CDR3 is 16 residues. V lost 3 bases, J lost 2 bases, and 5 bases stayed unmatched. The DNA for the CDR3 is TGTGCCAGCAGCTATGGACTAGCGGGGGTTACCTACGAGCAGTACTTC. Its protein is CASSYGLAGVTYEQYF.

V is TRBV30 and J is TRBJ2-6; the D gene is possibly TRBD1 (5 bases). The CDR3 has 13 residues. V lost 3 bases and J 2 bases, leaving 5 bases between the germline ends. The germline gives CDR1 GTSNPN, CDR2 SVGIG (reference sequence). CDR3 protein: CAWRTAGANVLTF. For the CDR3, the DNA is TGTGCCTGGAGGACAGCTGGGGCCAACGTCCTGACTTTC.

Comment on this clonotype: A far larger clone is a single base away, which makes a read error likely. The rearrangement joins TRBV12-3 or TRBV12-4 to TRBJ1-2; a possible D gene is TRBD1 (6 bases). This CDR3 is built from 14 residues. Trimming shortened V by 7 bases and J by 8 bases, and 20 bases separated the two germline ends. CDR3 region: CASTRPIPGDGYTF. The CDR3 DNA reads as TGTGCCAGCACCCGCCCGATCCCAGGGGACGGCTACACCTTC.

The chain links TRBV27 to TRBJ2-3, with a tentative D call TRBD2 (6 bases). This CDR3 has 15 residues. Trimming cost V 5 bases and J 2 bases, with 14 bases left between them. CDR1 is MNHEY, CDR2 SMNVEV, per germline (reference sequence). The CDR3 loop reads CASSHPTGLTDTQYF. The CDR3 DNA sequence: TGTGCCAGCAGTCACCCGACGGGACTCACAGATACGCAGTATTTT.

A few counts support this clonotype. In DNA, the CDR3 is TGTGCCAGCAGCTTAACTAGCGGGGGGGCAGAGACCCAGTACTTC. Amino acid sequence: CASSLTSGGAETQYF. This chain joins TRBV5-6 and TRBJ2-5; 13 positions match TRBD2. The J segment lost 4 bases and the V segment lost 2 bases, leaving 2 bases of the junction unmatched. The CDR3 length is 15 residues. CDR1 and CDR2 from the germline V gene are SGHDT and YYEEEE.

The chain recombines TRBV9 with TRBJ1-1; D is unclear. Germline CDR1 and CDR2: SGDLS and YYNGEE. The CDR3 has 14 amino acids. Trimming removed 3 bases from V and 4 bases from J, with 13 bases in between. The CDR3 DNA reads TGTGCCAGCAGCGCCAGACCGGGCAGCACTGAAGCTTTCTTT. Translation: CASSARPGSTEAFF.

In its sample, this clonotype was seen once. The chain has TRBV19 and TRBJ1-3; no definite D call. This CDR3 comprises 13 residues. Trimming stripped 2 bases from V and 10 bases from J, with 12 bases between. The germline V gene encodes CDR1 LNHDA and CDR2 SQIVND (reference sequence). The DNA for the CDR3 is TGTGCCAGTAGTATAAACCAGGCGGGGACCATATATTTT. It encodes CASSINQAGTIYF. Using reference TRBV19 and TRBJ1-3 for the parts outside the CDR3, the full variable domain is DGGITQSPKYLFRKEGQNVTLSCEQNLNHDAMYWYRQDPGQGLRLIYYSQIVNDFQKGDIAEGYSVSREKKESFPLTVTSAQKNPTAFYLCASSINQAGTIYFGEGSWLTVV.

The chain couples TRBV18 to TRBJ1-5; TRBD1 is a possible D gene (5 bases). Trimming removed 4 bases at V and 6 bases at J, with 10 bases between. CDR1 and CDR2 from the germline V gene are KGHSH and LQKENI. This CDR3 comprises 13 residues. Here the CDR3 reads CASSQGPGQPQHF. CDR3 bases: TGTGCCAGCTCACAGGGGCCCGGTCAGCCCCAGCATTTT.